One sample yielded the 15 T cell receptor beta chains listed below, sequenced in a study of STAT3 mutations in large granular lymphocyte leukemia. What these receptors recognize is not known. General study findings and limits: At least one immunodominant TCR beta clonotype appeared in every T-cell large granular lymphocyte leukemia patient.

Only in-frame clones appear in the TCRdb table, and some are missing; sequencing was by immunoSEQ multiplex PCR. Of about 10,000 clones in the sample, about 88% were seen once. The sequencing sample was made of peripheral blood mononuclear cells. The receptors shown here come from a man in his fifties or sixties with T-cell large granular lymphocyte leukemia. Some clones in this sample may be carry-over from other donors' samples.

The rearrangement joins TRBV7-9 to TRBJ1-1; 8 bases align to TRBD1. The V and J ends lost 4 bases and 2 bases, in that order; junction bases with no gene match: 6. CDR1 and CDR2 from the germline V gene are SEHNR and FQNEAQ (reference sequence). The CDR3 length is 15 residues. This CDR3 reads CASSWGQGANTEAFF. The DNA for the CDR3 is TGTGCCAGCAGCTGGGGCCAGGGGGCTAACACTGAAGCTTTCTTT. Based on the CDR3 plus reference TRBV7-9 and TRBJ1-1, the full variable domain is DTGVSQNPRHKITKRGQNVTFRCDPISEHNRLYWYRQTLGQGPEFLTYFQNEAQLEKSRLLSDRFSAERPKGSFSTLEIQRTEQGDSAMYLCASSWGQGANTEAFFGQGTRLTVV.

The chain links TRBV27 to TRBJ1-5; D is possibly TRBD1 (6 bases). The V end was cut by 6 bases, the J end by 3 bases, with 12 bases between. Germline assignment: CDR1 MNHEY and CDR2 SMNVEV (reference sequence). This CDR3 comprises 14 residues. The CDR3 DNA reads TGTGCCAGCAGAACCGACAGGTCCAATCAGCCCCAGCATTTT. The encoded protein is CASRTDRSNQPQHF.

CDR3 loop: CAWSGADSYEQYF. The CDR3 DNA is TGTGCCTGGAGTGGGGCAGACTCCTACGAGCAGTACTTC. The rearrangement links TRBV30 to TRBJ2-7; D is uncertain. CDR3 length equals 13 residues. Germline V gene sequence: CDR1 GTSNPN, CDR2 SVGIG (reference sequence). V was cut by 1 base and J by 0 bases, with 7 bases left in between.

The V call is TRBV18, the J call TRBJ1-4; 9 positions match TRBD1. The V segment lost 0 bases and the J segment 4 bases; nucleotides outside the gene matches: 0. This CDR3 region has 15 residues. CDR1 is KGHSH, CDR2 LQKENI, per germline. The CDR3 coding sequence is TGTGCCAGCTCACCACCGGGACAGGGTAATGAAAAACTGTTTTTT. Translated, it gives CASSPPGQGNEKLFF.

The chain carries TRBV30 and TRBJ1-3; D gene uncertain. The V end lost 3 bases, the J end lost 1 base, and 7 bases lay between the germline ends. Looked up from germline, CDR1 is GTSNPN and CDR2 is SVGIG (reference sequence). CDR3 length equals 13 residues. CDR3 nucleotides: TGTGCCTGGAGGACTAGTTCTGGAAACACCATATATTTT. Its translation is CAWRTSSGNTIYF.

About this clone: Sequence at one end of the junction differs from germline and may be a read error. This rearrangement joins TRBV28 to TRBJ1-4; the D gene is possibly TRBD1 (5 bases). There are 14 residues in the CDR3. Germline CDR1 and CDR2: MDHEN and SYDVKM. DNA of the CDR3: TGTGCCGGCAGCGGGGGGAGGACTAATGAAAAACTGTTTTTT. This codes for CAGSGGRTNEKLFF.

This chain uses TRBV28 with TRBJ1-2; 8 nucleotides match TRBD1. The CDR3 has 15 residues. The germline V gene has CDR1 MDHEN and CDR2 SYDVKM. J was trimmed by 6 bases and V by 4 bases; bases with no gene match: 10. CDR3 amino acids: CASSSTGQGTDGYTF. CDR3 DNA: TGTGCCAGCAGTTCAACAGGACAGGGTACGGATGGCTACACCTTC.

The chain has TRBV6-6 and TRBJ2-7; no clear D gene. Germline assignment: CDR1 MNHNY and CDR2 SVGAGI (reference sequence). The CDR3 runs 13 residues. V lost 8 bases to trimming and J lost 3 bases, with 14 bases between them. The CDR3 coding sequence is TGTGCCAGCGGAGCGACCCTTAACTACGAGCAGTACTTC. The encoded protein is CASGATLNYEQYF.

The V gene is TRBV11-2, the J gene TRBJ2-5; 8 bases align to TRBD1. Per germline, CDR1 SGHAT and CDR2 FQNNGV. The CDR3 is 16 amino acids. Losses at the gene ends were 5 bases for V and 5 bases for J; bases not matched to a gene: 13. CDR3 residues: CASSQGTGPQLETQYF. For the CDR3, the DNA is TGTGCCAGCAGCCAGGGGACAGGCCCACAATTGGAGACCCAGTACTTC. The whole variable domain, remainder taken from reference TRBV11-2 and TRBJ2-5, is EAGVAQSPRYKIIEKRQSVAFWCNPISGHATLYWYQQILGQGPKLLIQFQNNGVVDDSQLPKDRFSAERLKGVDSTLKIQPAKLEDSAVYLCASSQGTGPQLETQYFGPGTRLLVL.

The J gene is TRBJ1-5, the V gene TRBV30; the match to TRBD1 covers 9 bases. The length of the CDR3 is 16 residues. Germline assignment: CDR1 GTSNPN and CDR2 SVGIG (reference sequence). V was clipped by 2 bases and J by 3 bases; unmatched bases: 8. This chain's CDR3 is CAWSRRQGDPNQPQHF. The CDR3, as DNA: TGTGCCTGGAGTAGGCGACAGGGGGATCCCAATCAGCCCCAGCATTTT.

The chain joins TRBV6-1 to TRBJ1-6; D might be TRBD1 (5 bases). The CDR3 contains 16 residues. V was cut by 0 bases and J by 7 bases, with 13 bases left in between. Germline V gene data show CDR1 as MNHNS and CDR2 as SASEGT. The CDR3, as DNA: TGTGCCAGCAGTGAAGCCCACCAGGGCCTAAATTCACCCCTCCACTTT. It encodes CASSEAHQGLNSPLHF.

The gene calls are TRBV11-2 and TRBJ2-7; D gene ambiguous. CDR1 SGHAT and CDR2 FQNNGV come from the germline V gene. The CDR3 extends over 12 amino acids. V lost 8 bases and J 2 bases, leaving 10 bases between the germline ends. The chain's CDR3 is CASGINTYEQYF. CDR3 nucleotide sequence: TGTGCCAGCGGGATAAACACCTACGAGCAGTACTTC.

The rearrangement uses TRBV11-3 and TRBJ2-7; maybe TRBD1 (7 bases). CDR3 size: 14 residues. Trimming cost V 5 bases and J 2 bases, with 13 bases left between them. CDR1 SGHNT and CDR2 YENEEA come from the germline V gene. DNA for the CDR3: TGTGCCAGCAGCCCAGGGGGGAGAACCTACGAGCAGTACTTC. It translates to CASSPGGRTYEQYF. Supplemented by reference TRBV11-3 and TRBJ2-7, the full variable domain reads EAGVVQSPRYKIIEKKQPVAFWCNPISGHNTLYWYLQNLGQGPELLIRYENEEAVDDSQLPKDRFSAERLKGVDSTLKIQPAELGDSAVYLCASSPGGRTYEQYFGPGTRLTVT.

The V gene is TRBV7-3, the J gene TRBJ2-1, with D possibly TRBD2 on 5 matching bases. The CDR3 consists of 14 residues. The V end was cut by 5 bases, the J end by 9 bases, with 17 bases between. CDR1 and CDR2 from the germline V gene are SGHTA and FQGTGA. The CDR3 protein is CASSPTSDSFEQFF. DNA of the CDR3: TGTGCCAGCAGCCCGACCTCGGACTCTTTTGAGCAGTTCTTC.

The V call is TRBV19, the J call TRBJ2-7; 7 bases align to TRBD1. Looked up from germline, CDR1 is LNHDA and CDR2 is SQIVND (reference sequence). This CDR3 spans 13 amino acids. V lost 5 bases, J lost 3 bases, and 4 bases stayed unmatched. Here the CDR3 reads CASSSGTVYEQYF. CDR3 DNA sequence: TGTGCCAGTAGTTCCGGGACAGTCTACGAGCAGTACTTC.